The 17 T cell receptor beta chains below all came from one sample that was sequenced in a study of cytomegalovirus exposure and HLA in healthy donors. The PCR was carried out with 60 Vbeta primers and 13 Jbeta primers. This table comes from immunoSEQ multiplex PCR, and its TCRdb copy is limited to in-frame clones, with some not included. The sample contains approximately 170,000 clones, roughly four fifths of which appear only once. Sequencing was carried out using PBMCs. All receptors come from a man aged 35 to 55 in good health and CMV-seronegative.

The chain uses TRBV6-1 and TRBJ2-7; no reliable D call. V was clipped by 2 bases and J by 4 bases, with 18 bases between them. Per the germline V gene, CDR1 is MNHNS and CDR2 is SASEGT. This CDR3 is built from 16 residues. The CDR3 spells CASSEYRPPIFYEQYV. DNA of the CDR3: TGTGCCAGCAGTGAATACAGACCACCCATTTTTTACGAGCAGTACGTC.

The chain uses TRBV2 and TRBJ1-1, with D hard to call. The V and J ends lost 5 bases and 5 bases respectively, with 12 bases between them. The CDR3 is 13 residues long. CDR1 SNHLY and CDR2 FYNNEI come from the germline V gene. The CDR3 nucleotides read TGTGCCAGCAGTCCGGAGGGTAGGACTGAAGCTTTCTTT. It is translated as CASSPEGRTEAFF.

The gene calls are TRBV27 and TRBJ2-7, with TRBD2 matching over 14 bases. CDR1 is MNHEY, CDR2 SMNVEV, per germline (reference sequence). The V segment lost 5 bases and the J segment 5 bases; nucleotides outside the gene matches: 2. This CDR3 spans 14 amino acids. The CDR3 bases are TGTGCCAGCAGTGGACTAGCGGGAGGACACGAGCAGTACGTC. It is translated as CASSGLAGGHEQYV.

The V and J genes are TRBV18 and TRBJ1-4; 8 bases are a match to TRBD1. The V gene's germline CDR1 is KGHSH and CDR2 LQKENI. Trimming removed 3 bases from V and 1 base from J; junction bases left unmatched: 7. This CDR3 is 17 amino acids long. The CDR3 sequence: CASSPRTGGETNEKLFF. CDR3 coding DNA: TGTGCCAGCTCACCTCGCACAGGGGGAGAAACTAATGAAAAACTGTTTTTT.

The chain couples TRBV15 to TRBJ2-2; a possible D gene is TRBD2 (6 bases). V was trimmed by 4 bases and J by 1 base, leaving 13 bases between them. The CDR3 contains 16 residues. CDR1 and CDR2 (germline): LNHNV, YYDKDF (reference sequence). This chain's CDR3 is CATSKVAGMNTGELFF. The CDR3 coding sequence is TGTGCCACCAGCAAAGTGGCGGGGATGAACACCGGGGAGCTGTTTTTT.

The chain links TRBV6-6 to TRBJ2-5; D might be TRBD1 (6 bases). This CDR3 comprises 13 residues. Looked up from germline, CDR1 is MNHNY and CDR2 is SVGAGI (reference sequence). Trimming pared 6 bases from V and 4 bases from J, leaving 12 bases between. In DNA form, the CDR3 reads TGTGCCAGCAGCGCCGACAGGCTAGAGACCCAGTACTTC. This encodes CASSADRLETQYF.

DNA for the CDR3: TGTGCCAGCAGTGAAGCCTTACAGGGGACGTACTATGGCTACACCTTC. Protein sequence: CASSEALQGTYYGYTF. The chain employs TRBV6-1 and TRBJ1-2; TRBD1 agrees at 7 bases. Unmatched junction bases numbered 7, after V lost 0 bases and J lost 3 bases. Per the germline V gene, CDR1 is MNHNS and CDR2 is SASEGT. The CDR3 spans 16 residues.

The rearrangement links TRBV6-1 to TRBJ1-2, with 7 nucleotides matching TRBD1. The junction had 4 bases not matched to a gene; V was cut back by 4 bases and J by 8 bases. This CDR3 region has 12 residues. The germline V gene has CDR1 MNHNS and CDR2 SASEGT. CDR3 nucleotides: TGTGCCAGCAGTGGACAGGGACGAGGCTACACCTTC. It translates to CASSGQGRGYTF.

This chain's CDR3 is CSVSTGTGELFF. The CDR3 nucleotides read TGCAGCGTATCAACAGGTACCGGGGAGCTGTTTTTT. The chain uses TRBV29-1 and TRBJ2-2; D perhaps matches TRBD1 (5 bases). V lost 6 bases and J 5 bases, leaving 10 bases between the germline ends. In germline, CDR1 is SQVTM, CDR2 ANQGSEA. The CDR3 consists of 12 residues.

V and J are TRBV5-4 and TRBJ2-1; 14 positions match TRBD2. V lost 0 bases to trimming and J lost 8 bases; unmatched junction nucleotides: 4. CDR3 size: 16 residues. Germline loops: CDR1 SGHNT, CDR2 YYREEE (reference sequence). DNA for the CDR3: TGTGCCAGCAGCTTGGGGGGACTAGCGGGAGAGGATGAGCAGTTCTTC. It yields the protein CASSLGGLAGEDEQFF.

This chain connects TRBV5-6 to TRBJ2-5; no clear D gene. CDR3 length equals 13 residues. CDR1 and CDR2 from the germline V gene are SGHDT and YYEEEE. V gave up 0 bases and J gave up 1 base, with 4 bases separating them. The chain's CDR3 is CASSLGLQETQYF. DNA of the CDR3: TGTGCCAGCAGCTTGGGACTCCAAGAGACCCAGTACTTC.

This clone has a handful of counts. The chain links TRBV25-1 to TRBJ2-7, with TRBD1 as a possible D gene (5 bases). Germline V gene sequence: CDR1 MGHDK, CDR2 SYGVNS. The CDR3 spans 14 residues. V was pared by 2 bases and J by 6 bases, with 14 bases between. This chain's CDR3 is CASSEGGQEFEQYF. The CDR3 nucleotides are TGTGCCAGCAGTGAAGGTGGACAAGAATTCGAGCAGTACTTC.

The chain links TRBV19 to TRBJ2-7, with 12 bases aligning to TRBD2. There are 15 residues in the CDR3. The junction had 5 bases not matched to a gene; V was cut back by 3 bases and J by 5 bases. CDR1 is LNHDA, CDR2 SQIVND, per germline (reference sequence). The CDR3, as DNA: TGTGCCAGTAGTATTTCAGGACTAGCGGGAAACGAGCAGTACTTC. It translates to CASSISGLAGNEQYF.

To note about this clone: Distinct nucleotide sequences in the sample also encode this CDR3. V gene TRBV18 combines with J gene TRBJ2-7; D perhaps matches TRBD2 (6 bases). Per germline, CDR1 KGHSH and CDR2 LQKENI. With 2 bases removed from V and 4 bases from J, the gap between germline ends came to 6 bases. CDR3 size: 12 residues. The CDR3 spells CASSPGGYEQYV. The CDR3 region has the DNA TGTGCCAGCTCACCAGGGGGGTACGAGCAGTACGTC.

This clone was recorded a few times. The chain employs TRBV27 and TRBJ2-3, with D tentatively TRBD2 (5 bases). V lost 6 bases and J lost 2, with 9 bases in between. Looked up from germline, CDR1 is MNHEY and CDR2 is SMNVEV (reference sequence). CDR3 length: 13 residues. CDR3 region: CASSPDYTDTQYF. Here the CDR3 DNA reads TGTGCCAGCAGCCCCGACTACACAGATACGCAGTATTTT.

Concerning this clone: A read error may account for a junction end that differs from germline. The chain combines TRBV6-5 with TRBJ2-6; 9 bases map to TRBD1. This CDR3 is built from 15 residues. Germline CDR1 reads MNHEY; CDR2 reads SVGAGI. Written as DNA, the CDR3 is TGTGCCAGCACTACAGGGGGCGGTGGGGCCAACGGCCTGACTTTC. Translated: CASTTGGGGANGLTF.

On this clone: Distinct nucleotide sequences in the sample also encode this CDR3. The CDR3 nucleotides read TGTGCCAGTAGTGGAACAGGGGGGCCCCAGCCCCAGCATTTT. As protein: CASSGTGGPQPQHF. The chain has TRBV19 and TRBJ1-5; TRBD1 matches at 8 bases. CDR1 and CDR2 from the germline V gene are LNHDA and SQIVND (reference sequence). This CDR3 has 14 amino acids. With 5 bases clipped from V and 7 bases from J, the junction kept 7 bases outside the gene matches.